These 9 T cell receptor beta chains share one sample of origin, sequenced in a study of cytomegalovirus exposure and HLA in healthy donors. PCR involved 60 Vbeta and 13 Jbeta primers. Clones were read by immunoSEQ multiplex PCR, and TCRdb kept only the in-frame ones, dropping some. The data show some 81,000 clones, about three quarters seen once. Material for sequencing was PBMCs. These receptors all come from a woman between 40 and 55 years old in good health and CMV-seropositive.

The chain carries TRBV5-1 and TRBJ2-1; TRBD2 aligns across 12 bases. The V gene end was trimmed by 4 bases and the J gene end by 15 bases; junction bases not matched to a gene: 14. This CDR3 has 15 amino acids. Germline assignment: CDR1 SGHRS and CDR2 YFSETQ. The CDR3: CASSARTSGGPGLFF. CDR3 bases: TGCGCCAGCAGCGCTAGAACTAGCGGGGGGCCTGGGCTGTTCTTC.

This chain connects TRBV27 to TRBJ2-3; unclear D gene. In germline, CDR1 is MNHEY, CDR2 SMNVEV (reference sequence). This CDR3 has 15 amino acids. The V end lost 4 bases, the J end lost 0 bases, and 11 bases lay between the germline ends. CDR3 sequence: CASSSSLSSTDTQYF. The CDR3 nucleotides read TGTGCCAGCAGTTCCTCCCTTTCTAGCACAGATACGCAGTATTTT.

The chain employs TRBV29-1 and TRBJ1-2; D is unclear. The CDR3 contains 13 residues. Trimming cost V 3 bases and J 4 bases, with 12 bases left between them. The germline V gene encodes CDR1 SQVTM and CDR2 ANQGSEA. The CDR3 DNA reads as TGCAGCGTTGATTTTCAAGGAGCCTATGGCTACACCTTC. Translating it yields CSVDFQGAYGYTF.

This rearrangement joins TRBV9 to TRBJ1-3, with D hard to call. V lost 8 bases, J lost 0 bases, and 9 bases lay in between. The length of the CDR3 is 13 residues. Germline CDR1 is SGDLS and CDR2 is YYNGEE. The CDR3 is CASSRSSGNTIYF. Here the CDR3 DNA reads TGTGCCAGTTCCCGGTCCTCTGGAAACACCATATATTTT.

The chain uses TRBV7-9 and TRBJ2-5, with 7 bases identical to TRBD1. The germline V gene has CDR1 SEHNR and CDR2 FQNEAQ (reference sequence). The CDR3 length is 16 residues. J was trimmed by 2 bases and V by 6 bases; bases with no gene match: 12. Written as DNA, the CDR3 is TGTGCCAGCAGTTACGAAACCGGGACAGTACAAGAGACCCAGTACTTC. Its translation: CASSYETGTVQETQYF.

The rearrangement joins TRBV29-1 to TRBJ1-1, with TRBD1 matching 9 bases. Germline CDR1 SQVTM, CDR2 ANQGSEA. V shed 7 bases and J 5 bases; nucleotides not matched to a gene: 8. The CDR3 has 13 residues. CDR3 DNA: TGCAGCGCTCAGGACAGGGGAGGAACTGAAGCTTTCTTT. Amino acid sequence: CSAQDRGGTEAFF. Drawing the rest from reference TRBV29-1 and TRBJ1-1, the complete variable domain is SAVISQKPSRDICQRGTSLTIQCQVDSQVTMMFWYRQQPGQSLTLIATANQGSEATYESGFVIDKFPISRPNLTFSTLTVSNMSPEDSSIYLCSAQDRGGTEAFFGQGTRLTVV.

V and J are TRBV5-4 and TRBJ2-1; a possible D gene is TRBD1 (5 bases). Trimming removed 0 bases at V and 4 bases at J, with 14 bases between. The germline V gene has CDR1 SGHNT and CDR2 YYREEE (reference sequence). This CDR3 spans 16 amino acids. CDR3 in amino acids: CASSLDWSGKYNEQFF. CDR3 coding DNA: TGTGCCAGCAGCTTGGATTGGTCAGGGAAGTACAATGAGCAGTTCTTC.

A few counts support this clone. The CDR3 here is CASSEGQALNYGYTF. The CDR3 nucleotides read TGTGCCAGCAGTGAAGGGCAGGCCCTCAACTATGGCTACACCTTC. This sequence joins TRBV6-1 and TRBJ1-2; D call uncertain. V shed 1 base and J shed 2 bases, with 11 bases lying between them. Germline CDR1 MNHNS, CDR2 SASEGT. CDR3 length equals 15 residues.

The chain has TRBV14 and TRBJ1-2; TRBD1 agrees at 8 bases. After removal of 3 bases from V and 2 bases from J, the junction contained 2 bases not matched to a gene. Germline V gene sequence: CDR1 SGHDN, CDR2 FVKESK. The CDR3 consists of 14 residues. CDR3 residues: CASSHGQGNYGYTF. In DNA, the CDR3 is TGTGCCAGCAGCCACGGACAGGGAAACTATGGCTACACCTTC. The variable domain in full, completed from reference TRBV14 and TRBJ1-2, reads EAGVTQFPSHSVIEKGQTVTLRCDPISGHDNLYWYRRVMGKEIKFLLHFVKESKQDESGMPNNRFLAERTGGTYSTLKVQPAELEDSGVYFCASSHGQGNYGYTFGSGTRLTVV.